In its sample, the clone carrying this TCR beta chain was seen once. Its specificity is unknown. This sample is part of a study of siplizumab effects on memory and regulatory T cells. Findings of the study overall: Among alloreactive clones, only a minor fraction mapped to unstimulated subsets.

Produced via immunoSEQ multiplex PCR; TCRdb's table is partial and in-frame only. The table records approximately 100,000 clones, 85% to 95% of them present only once. The sample consisted of Tregs sorted from blood. The receptor's source is a human donor in good health.

The CDR3 spells CASSDQRGGLNEQFF. The CDR3 DNA reads TGTGCCAGCAGTGACCAGCGGGGGGGCCTCAATGAGCAGTTCTTC. The chain couples TRBV6-1 to TRBJ2-1; 10 bases match TRBD2. V was pared by 3 bases and J by 6 bases, with 5 bases of the junction left unmatched. CDR3 length: 15 amino acids. Germline values: CDR1 MNHNS, CDR2 SASEGT.